Described below is a single TCR beta chain sequence and its context. The antigen remains undetermined. This specimen belongs to a study of blood T cells in healthy people across ages. Regarding the study as a whole: From one million sequenced T cells, diversity estimates were lower bounds.

PCR was performed a second time for about 7 to 12 cycles using a sample-barcoded 5' primer and a J-beta primer mix. One entry per CDR3 protein, called by TCRdb with MiXCR from the 5' RACE reads. The sample shows about 1.4 million distinct CDR3 sequences, around 59% of them seen only once. The length of the CDR3 is 15 residues. CDR1 MNHNS and CDR2 SASEGT come from the germline V gene. J lost 3 bases, V lost 2 bases, and 7 bases had no gene match. This receptor was taken from a man between 18 and 35 years old in good health. Sequenced sample: blood. This chain connects TRBV6-1 to TRBJ2-7; 7 nucleotides line up with TRBD2. CDR3 bases: TGTGCCAGCAGTGAAAATGAGCGGGGAGACTACGAGCAGTACTTC. Its translation: CASSENERGDYEQYF.